The clone carrying this T cell receptor (beta chain) was recorded a few times. Its specificity is unknown. This specimen belongs to a study of post-analysis software for immune sequencing data. Overall study results and limits: Patients showed TRBV5-6, TRBV5-1 and TRBV20-1 among five TRBV segments more frequent than in controls. Batch-matched samples strongly co-clustered by F measure. Controls had significantly higher normalized Chao1 diversity than multiple sclerosis patients.

The authors incorporated unique molecular identifiers into the TCR beta cDNA libraries. One entry per CDR3 protein results from TCRdb running MiXCR on the PCR reads. The data hold hundreds of thousands of distinct CDR3 sequences, with roughly 30% observed a single time. The CDR3 is 15 amino acids. Germline V gene data show CDR1 as LGHNA and CDR2 as YSLEER. Sequenced material: blood. The chain combines TRBV4-3 with TRBJ2-4; weak D call: TRBD1 (7 bases). The J call may be incorrect, as the DNA end agrees better with TRBJ2-5. The receptor comes from a girl between 10 and 17 years old with multiple sclerosis. DNA for the CDR3: TGCGCCAGCAGCCAAGATAGACAGGGACTTGAGACCCAGTACTTC. Its translation: CASSQDRQGLETQYF.